This T cell receptor beta chain was captured in a study of identical twins. TCRdb ran MiXCR on the 5' RACE reads and lists one entry per CDR3 protein. The data contain approximately 250,000 distinct CDR3 sequences, 6% to 7% of them singletons. The table lists this clonotype with many counts. Deletions cut 3 bases from V and 6 bases from J, with 10 bases between. CDR3 length: 13 residues. The same data also contributed to another study, on T cells expressing NK-cell markers.

This receptor was identified in a woman aged 18-29 years in good health. The sequencing sample was made of CD8+ T cells sorted from blood. The chain combines TRBV12-3 or TRBV12-4 with TRBJ2-3; tentative D call: TRBD2 (5 bases). This CDR3 is CASSFGSTDTQYF. Written as DNA, the CDR3 is TGTGCCAGCAGTTTTGGGAGTACCGATACGCAGTATTTT.